These 27 T cell receptor beta chains share one sample of origin, sequenced in a study of blood T cell repertoires in COVID-19. Method: immunoSEQ multiplex PCR; TCRdb's copy keeps in-frame clones and lacks some. This sample has 240,000 or so clones, with about 88% found just once. The sequenced sample was peripheral blood. Every receptor here comes from a woman in her 70s with active or convalescent COVID-19.

This chain links TRBV29-1 with TRBJ2-7; D may be TRBD2 (6 bases). Looked up from germline, CDR1 is SQVTM and CDR2 is ANQGSEA. This CDR3 contains 14 residues. The germline V and J ends were trimmed by 5 bases and 0 bases, with 14 bases remaining between them. The CDR3 here is CSVLGGESSYEQYF. The CDR3 DNA sequence: TGCAGCGTTCTCGGGGGTGAAAGCTCCTACGAGCAGTACTTC.

The rearrangement joins TRBV6-5 to TRBJ1-1, with D unresolved. This CDR3 region has 14 residues. In germline, CDR1 is MNHEY, CDR2 SVGAGI. V was trimmed by 6 bases and J by 10 bases, leaving 21 bases between them. The CDR3 region is CASRISSGSRGAFF. CDR3 nucleotides: TGTGCCAGCAGAATATCGTCCGGCTCAAGAGGAGCTTTCTTT.

The chain recombines TRBV3-1 (or the pseudogene TRBV3-2) with TRBJ2-7; tentatively, D is TRBD1 (5 bases). Germline CDR1 reads LGHDT; CDR2 reads YNNKEL (reference sequence). V lost 0 bases to trimming and J lost 4 bases, with 19 bases between them. There are 17 residues in the CDR3. The CDR3 sequence: CASSQDLNRFAGYEQYF. In DNA, the CDR3 is TGTGCCAGCAGCCAAGATCTTAATAGGTTCGCAGGGTACGAGCAGTACTTC.

The gene calls are TRBV11-2 and TRBJ1-1; 7 bases fit TRBD1. This CDR3 comprises 15 residues. V gave up 5 bases and J gave up 8 bases; unmatched junction bases: 14. Germline CDR1 is SGHAT and CDR2 is FQNNGV. The CDR3 spells CASSVGIGTEEEAFF. CDR3 nucleotide sequence: TGTGCCAGCAGCGTGGGGATCGGGACAGAGGAAGAAGCTTTCTTT.

This chain links TRBV10-2 with TRBJ1-3; D perhaps matches TRBD1 (5 bases). The CDR3 loop spans 13 amino acids. The germline V gene has CDR1 WSHSY and CDR2 SAAADI. The V and J ends lost 8 bases and 1 base respectively, with 9 bases between them. The CDR3, as DNA: TGCGCCAGCGCAGGGCTATCTGGAAACACCATATATTTT. Protein sequence: CASAGLSGNTIYF.

The count of this clone is one. V usage is TRBV4-3 and J usage is TRBJ1-4, with D possibly matching TRBD1 (5 bases). Germline assignment: CDR1 LGHNA and CDR2 YSLEER. The CDR3 has 19 residues. With 0 bases removed from V and 1 base from J, the gap between germline ends came to 18 bases. CDR3 sequence reads: CASSQDGGLPLGTNEKLFF. Written as DNA, the CDR3 is TGCGCCAGCAGCCAAGATGGGGGGTTACCCCTGGGAACTAATGAAAAACTGTTTTTT.

This chain links TRBV11-2 with TRBJ1-3; TRBD1 agrees at 9 bases. Trimming at V came to 4 bases and at J to 3 bases, leaving 4 bases not matched to a gene. Germline-derived CDR1 and CDR2 are SGHAT and FQNNGV. The CDR3 extends over 15 amino acids. This CDR3 is CASSSSTGGGNTIYF. CDR3 sequence (DNA): TGTGCCAGCAGCTCTTCGACAGGGGGTGGAAACACCATATATTTT.

A remark on this clone: One junction end does not reproduce the germline sequence, and a read error may be involved. The V call is TRBV12-3 or TRBV12-4, the J call TRBJ1-4, with 7 bases aligning to TRBD1. The CDR3 is made up of 12 amino acids. In nucleotides, the CDR3 is TGTGTCAGCGGGACAGACCGGGAAAAACTGTTTTTT. It is translated as CVSGTDREKLFF.

V and J are TRBV9 and TRBJ2-2; possibly TRBD2 for D (5 bases). Trimming took off 4 bases at V and 4 bases at J, with 14 bases between the two ends. From germline, CDR1 is SGDLS and CDR2 YYNGEE. The CDR3 has 15 amino acids. The CDR3 bases are TGTGCCAGCAGCCCCCAATCTAGCTTCACCGGGGAGCTGTTTTTT. Translated, it gives CASSPQSSFTGELFF. Variable domain in full (rest from reference TRBV9 and TRBJ2-2): DSGVTQTPKHLITATGQRVTLRCSPRSGDLSVYWYQQSLDQGLQFLIQYYNGEERAKGNILERFSAQQFPDLHSELNLSSLELGDSALYFCASSPQSSFTGELFFGEGSRLTVL.

The chain recombines TRBV7-2 with TRBJ2-3; D is possibly TRBD2 (5 bases). The germline V gene has CDR1 SGHTA and CDR2 FQGNSA. V gave up 3 bases and J gave up 2 bases, with 9 bases separating them. The CDR3 extends over 14 amino acids. CDR3 loop: CASSFQRNTDTQYF. CDR3 bases: TGTGCCAGCAGCTTTCAGCGGAACACAGATACGCAGTATTTT.

The chain employs TRBV6-6 and TRBJ2-7; TRBD1 agrees at 7 bases. The germline CDR1 and CDR2 sequences are MNHNY and SVGAGI (reference sequence). The CDR3 has 15 amino acids. V was pared by 7 bases and J by 0 bases, with 9 bases of the junction left unmatched. The CDR3 sequence: CASIDRERDSYEQYF. DNA for the CDR3: TGTGCCAGCATCGACAGGGAACGGGACTCCTACGAGCAGTACTTC.

This chain connects TRBV28 to TRBJ1-2; D might be TRBD1 (5 bases). Trimming took off 2 bases at V and 4 bases at J, with 8 bases between the two ends. The CDR3 is made up of 13 amino acids. CDR1 and CDR2 from the germline V gene are MDHEN and SYDVKM. The CDR3 spells CASSLQGPYGYTF. CDR3 DNA sequence: TGTGCCAGCAGTTTACAGGGTCCCTATGGCTACACCTTC.

The chain carries TRBV2 and TRBJ1-1; D not certain. The CDR3 sequence is 13 residues long. CDR1 is SNHLY, CDR2 FYNNEI, per germline. Trimming stripped 7 bases from V and 0 bases from J, with 9 bases between. The DNA of the CDR3 is TGTGCCAGCATAAGAGAGATGAACACTGAAGCTTTCTTT. It translates to CASIREMNTEAFF.

This clone was seen a single time. The chain carries TRBV24-1 and TRBJ2-3, with D possibly TRBD2 on 7 matching bases. The V end was cut by 12 bases, the J end by 5 bases, with 23 bases between. The length of the CDR3 is 15 residues. Germline V lookup: CDR1 KGHDR, CDR2 SFDVKD. The CDR3 DNA reads TGTGCCGCTGGGCCCACGGGGGGCGCGGGAGATACGCAGTATTTT. Translation gives CAAGPTGGAGDTQYF.

J is TRBJ2-2 and V is TRBV2, with 9 positions matching TRBD2. The junction had 6 bases not matched to a gene; V was cut back by 4 bases and J by 6 bases. Germline V gene sequence: CDR1 SNHLY, CDR2 FYNNEI. CDR3 length: 15 amino acids. The CDR3 protein is CASSGSGGFAGELFF. CDR3 nucleotides: TGTGCCAGCAGTGGGAGCGGGGGGTTTGCCGGGGAGCTGTTTTTT.

The chain employs TRBV29-1 and TRBJ1-6, with TRBD1 matching 7 bases. Germline V lookup: CDR1 SQVTM, CDR2 ANQGSEA. V gave up 7 bases and J gave up 7 bases; unmatched junction bases: 4. CDR3 length: 12 residues. In DNA, the CDR3 is TGCAGCGCCCGGGACAGCAATTCACCCCTCCACTTT. Its translation is CSARDSNSPLHF.

As to this clone: At one end, the junction sequence differs from germline, possibly due to a read error. The chain employs TRBV5-4 and TRBJ1-1, with D possibly being TRBD1 (6 bases). The CDR3 is 13 residues long. CDR1 is SGHNT and CDR2 is YYREEE in the germline V gene (reference sequence). The CDR3 loop is CASSATGSTESFF. The CDR3 region has the DNA TGTGCCAGCAGCGCTACAGGGTCCACTGAATCTTTCTTT.

The chain recombines TRBV29-1 with TRBJ1-1, with D tentatively TRBD1 (6 bases). Germline CDR1 and CDR2: SQVTM and ANQGSEA. The length of the CDR3 is 15 residues. Trimming pared 3 bases from V and 5 bases from J, leaving 19 bases between. DNA of the CDR3: TGCAGCGTTGAGGGGGGGGCCGATGGACGGACTGAAGCTTTCTTT. Amino acid sequence: CSVEGGADGRTEAFF.

This sequence joins TRBV5-1 and TRBJ2-1, with TRBD1 identical over 9 bases. The ends lost 4 bases at V and 9 bases at J; junction bases unmatched: 2. CDR1 and CDR2 from the germline V gene are SGHRS and YFSETQ. This CDR3 contains 12 residues. The CDR3 DNA follows: TGCGCCAGCAGCCTACAGGGGGCTGAGCAGTTCTTC. It encodes CASSLQGAEQFF.

The J gene is TRBJ2-1, the V gene TRBV5-1, with 7 bases identical to TRBD2. The CDR3 is made up of 15 amino acids. J gave up 2 bases and V 4 bases, and 6 bases lay outside the gene matches. The germline V gene encodes CDR1 SGHRS and CDR2 YFSETQ. CDR3 protein: CASSPGGVTYNEQFF. The CDR3 DNA follows: TGCGCCAGCAGCCCTGGGGGGGTGACCTACAATGAGCAGTTCTTC. The entire variable domain, with the rest obtained from reference TRBV5-1 and TRBJ2-1, is as follows: KAGVTQTPRYLIKTRGQQVTLSCSPISGHRSVSWYQQTPGQGLQFLFEYFSETQRNKGNFPGRFSGRQFSNSRSEMNVSTLELGDSALYLCASSPGGVTYNEQFFGPGTRLTVL.

V usage is TRBV19 and J usage is TRBJ2-7, with TRBD1 as a possible D gene (6 bases). CDR3 length: 15 amino acids. Trimming left V 1 base short and J 3 bases short, with 13 bases between. Germline V gene lookup returns CDR1 LNHDA and CDR2 SQIVND (reference sequence). As DNA, the CDR3 is TGTGCCAGTAGTATAGCCCAGGGGTCTCGCTACGAGCAGTACTTC. It is translated as CASSIAQGSRYEQYF.

The chain carries TRBV7-7 and TRBJ2-2; 8 nucleotides align to TRBD1. This CDR3 is 16 amino acids long. V was clipped by 4 bases and J by 4 bases; unmatched bases: 8. Germline V CDR1 and CDR2: SSHAT, FNYEAQ (reference sequence). CDR3: CASSSWPRGRTGELFF. The CDR3 nucleotides read TGTGCCAGCAGCTCGTGGCCCAGGGGGCGCACCGGGGAGCTGTTTTTT.

Only one count was recorded for this clone. The chain employs TRBV6-5 and TRBJ1-5; a weak D match, TRBD1 (6 bases). Per the germline V gene, CDR1 is MNHEY and CDR2 is SVGAGI. V was pared by 5 bases and J by 0 bases, with 11 bases between. CDR3 length equals 15 residues. CDR3 coding DNA: TGTGCCAGCAGTCTAGGGGGATTTAGCAATCAGCCCCAGCATTTT. It is translated as CASSLGGFSNQPQHF.

In its sample, this clone was seen once. Additional DNA sequences in this sample encode the identical CDR3. This chain uses TRBV5-1 with TRBJ1-5; 7 nucleotides align to TRBD1. The CDR3 loop spans 14 amino acids. V lost 4 bases and J lost 4; bases outside the gene matches: 5. Germline assignment: CDR1 SGHRS and CDR2 YFSETQ. The chain's CDR3 is CASSPGQENQPQHF. CDR3 nucleotides: TGCGCCAGCAGCCCCGGACAGGAGAATCAGCCCCAGCATTTT.

The rearrangement links TRBV7-8 to TRBJ1-3; possible D gene TRBD1, 5 bases. V dropped 2 bases and J dropped 9 bases, with 17 bases sitting between them. The CDR3 consists of 15 residues. Germline V gives CDR1 SGHVS, CDR2 FQNEAQ. The CDR3 here is CASSLTQARVGTIYF. CDR3 sequence (DNA): TGTGCCAGCAGCTTAACACAGGCCCGCGTTGGCACCATATATTTT.

The chain has TRBV18 and TRBJ1-5; 9 bases align to TRBD1. The germline V gene encodes CDR1 KGHSH and CDR2 LQKENI. J gave up 5 bases and V 5 bases, and 7 bases lay outside the gene matches. The CDR3 has 15 residues. CDR3 sequence: CASSAPGQGYQPQHF. The CDR3 coding sequence is TGTGCCAGCTCAGCCCCGGGACAGGGTTATCAGCCCCAGCATTTT.

The V gene is TRBV15, the J gene TRBJ2-7; TRBD1 is a possible D gene (6 bases). This CDR3 contains 14 residues. From germline, CDR1 is LNHNV and CDR2 YYDKDF (reference sequence). Trimming removed 3 bases from V and 9 bases from J, with 18 bases in between. Written as DNA, the CDR3 is TGTGCCACCAGCAGGGAAACAGGGCTTACGACGCAGTACTTC. Its translation: CATSRETGLTTQYF. Variable domain in full (rest from reference TRBV15 and TRBJ2-7): DAMVIQNPRYQVTQFGKPVTLSCSQTLNHNVMYWYQQKSSQAPKLLFHYYDKDFNNEADTPDNFQSRRPNTSFCFLDIRSPGLGDTAMYLCATSRETGLTTQYFGPGTRLTVT.